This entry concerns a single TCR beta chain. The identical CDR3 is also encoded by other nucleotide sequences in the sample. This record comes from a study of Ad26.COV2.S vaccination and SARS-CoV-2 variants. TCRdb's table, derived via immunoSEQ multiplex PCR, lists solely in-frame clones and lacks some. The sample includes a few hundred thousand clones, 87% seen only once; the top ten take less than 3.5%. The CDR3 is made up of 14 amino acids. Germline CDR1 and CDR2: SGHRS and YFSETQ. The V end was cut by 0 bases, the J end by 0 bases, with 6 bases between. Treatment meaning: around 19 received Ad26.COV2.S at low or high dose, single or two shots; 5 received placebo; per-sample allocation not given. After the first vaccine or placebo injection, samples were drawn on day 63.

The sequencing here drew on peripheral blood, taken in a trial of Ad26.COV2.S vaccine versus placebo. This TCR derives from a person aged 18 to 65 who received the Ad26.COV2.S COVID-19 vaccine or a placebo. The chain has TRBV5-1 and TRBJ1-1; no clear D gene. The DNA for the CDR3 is TGCGCCAGCAGCTTGGAAGGTATGAACACTGAAGCTTTCTTT. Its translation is CASSLEGMNTEAFF.